Below are 26 T cell receptor beta chains sequenced from a single sample in a study of T-cell reconstitution after alpha-beta-depleted transplantation in children. During its preparation, the TCRbeta library received unique molecular identifiers. TCRdb fed the PCR reads into MiXCR, producing one record per CDR3 protein. The sample records roughly 350,000 distinct CDR3 sequences, around 16% being singletons. The material sequenced was PBMCs, mostly from graft donor cells, taken 360 days after TCRalphabeta/CD19-depleted stem cell transplant. Receptors were obtained from a male patient between 2 and 10 years old who had a stem cell transplant for acute lymphoblastic leukemia, so the T cells may come from the graft donor.

This clonotype was detected only a few times. The chain combines TRBV12-3 or TRBV12-4 with TRBJ1-2; 7 bases align to TRBD1. J gave up 6 bases and V 6 bases, and 7 bases lay outside the gene matches. The CDR3 length is 13 residues. The CDR3 loop is CASRTGTGDGYTF. DNA for the CDR3: TGTGCCAGCAGGACAGGGACGGGCGATGGCTACACCTTC.

This clonotype was seen more than once but under ten times. The chain couples TRBV10-3 to TRBJ2-1, with TRBD2 matching 10 bases. V lost 6 bases to trimming and J lost 5 bases; unmatched junction nucleotides: 7. The CDR3 spans 15 residues. Germline CDR1 is ENHRY and CDR2 is SYGVKD. The CDR3 here is CAIREPSGSNNEQFF. Written as DNA, the CDR3 is TGTGCCATCAGGGAACCTAGCGGGAGCAACAATGAGCAGTTCTTC.

This clonotype has a count of ten or more. The chain has TRBV7-9 and TRBJ2-5; TRBD2 matches 7 bases. Losses at the gene ends were 1 base for V and 4 bases for J; bases not matched to a gene: 6. The CDR3 extends over 15 amino acids. Germline CDR1 reads SEHNR; CDR2 reads FQNEAQ (reference sequence). The CDR3 loop reads CASSLVAGAGETQYF. The CDR3 DNA reads TGTGCCAGCAGCTTAGTTGCGGGAGCCGGAGAGACCCAGTACTTC.

This clonotype turned up a few times. The J gene is TRBJ1-1, the V gene TRBV30; D perhaps matches TRBD1 (5 bases). The CDR3 is made up of 14 amino acids. The V gene's germline CDR1 is GTSNPN and CDR2 SVGIG (reference sequence). The V gene lost 0 bases and the J gene lost 5 bases, with 13 bases spanning the gap. CDR3 coding DNA: TGTGCCTGGAGTGTACGGACCGGGGGAACTGAAGCTTTCTTT. This gives the protein CAWSVRTGGTEAFF. Drawing the rest from reference TRBV30 and TRBJ1-1, the complete variable domain is SQTIHQWPATLVQPVGSPLSLECTVEGTSNPNLYWYRQAAGRGLQLLFYSVGIGQISSEVPQNLSASRPQDRQFILSSKKLLLSDSGFYLCAWSVRTGGTEAFFGQGTRLTVV.

The chain recombines TRBV20-1 with TRBJ2-1; 7 bases fit TRBD1. The CDR3 consists of 11 residues. In germline, CDR1 is DFQATT, CDR2 SNEGSKA (reference sequence). V gave up 8 bases and J gave up 6 bases; unmatched junction bases: 4. CDR3 region: CSQGQFNEQFF. CDR3 bases: TGCAGTCAGGGACAGTTCAATGAGCAGTTCTTC.

This clonotype has only a few counts. The chain is built from TRBV20-1 and TRBJ2-3; TRBD2 matches 9 bases. The length of the CDR3 is 12 residues. V was clipped by 7 bases and J by 4 bases; unmatched bases: 3. Germline V gives CDR1 DFQATT, CDR2 SNEGSKA (reference sequence). The CDR3 sequence is CSGSGSPDTQYF. In DNA, the CDR3 is TGCAGTGGTAGCGGGAGCCCAGATACGCAGTATTTT.

The chain combines TRBV7-9 with TRBJ2-7, with 7 bases aligning to TRBD2. The germline gives CDR1 SEHNR, CDR2 FQNEAQ (reference sequence). The CDR3 covers 15 residues. Losses at the gene ends were 5 bases for V and 5 bases for J; bases not matched to a gene: 12. The CDR3 DNA sequence: TGTGCCAGCAGCCCAAGGGAGGGGCGCGGGCACGAGCAGTACTTC. Translated: CASSPREGRGHEQYF.

This clonotype occurred a few times. The chain has TRBV20-1 and TRBJ1-2; a possible D gene is TRBD1 (5 bases). This CDR3 comprises 13 residues. Trimming removed 3 bases at V and 5 bases at J, with 13 bases between. Germline V lookup: CDR1 DFQATT, CDR2 SNEGSKA (reference sequence). CDR3 protein: CSARPGPAYGYTF. CDR3 nucleotide sequence: TGCAGTGCTAGGCCGGGGCCGGCGTATGGCTACACCTTC.

V and J are TRBV5-1 and TRBJ2-5; 8 positions match TRBD2. The CDR3 contains 15 residues. After removal of 4 bases from V and 5 bases from J, the junction contained 10 bases not matched to a gene. The germline CDR1 and CDR2 sequences are SGHRS and YFSETQ. The CDR3 region is CASSGGTSSPETQYF. The CDR3 nucleotides read TGCGCCAGCAGCGGGGGGACTAGTTCCCCGGAGACCCAGTACTTC.

This clonotype was seen ten or more times. The rearrangement joins TRBV4-1 to TRBJ2-1, with unresolved D. CDR1 MGHRA and CDR2 YSYEKL come from the germline V gene. This CDR3 is 15 amino acids long. Trimming pared 2 bases from V and 6 bases from J, leaving 14 bases between. DNA for the CDR3: TGCGCCAGCAGCCAACCGAAAGGGCGGTTCAATGAGCAGTTCTTC. Its protein is CASSQPKGRFNEQFF.

Many counts were recorded for this clonotype. This sequence joins TRBV28 and TRBJ2-7, with 7 bases aligning to TRBD1. The V gene end was trimmed by 10 bases and the J gene end by 2 bases; junction bases not matched to a gene: 8. The CDR3 consists of 13 residues. CDR1 is MDHEN, CDR2 SYDVKM, per germline. The CDR3: CATYSDRAYEQYF. The CDR3 region has the DNA TGTGCCACCTATTCCGACAGGGCCTACGAGCAGTACTTC.

The chain carries TRBV4-3 and TRBJ2-3; D perhaps matches TRBD2 (6 bases). CDR1 and CDR2 from the germline V gene are LGHNA and YSLEER. This CDR3 has 16 amino acids. With 0 bases removed from V and 3 bases from J, the gap between germline ends came to 13 bases. CDR3 sequence (DNA): TGCGCCAGCAGCCAAGATCACGGGAGACAGACAGATACGCAGTATTTT. Protein: CASSQDHGRQTDTQYF.

The V gene is TRBV20-1, the J gene TRBJ2-3; 7 nucleotides match TRBD1. Trimming took 6 bases from V and 4 from J; bases not matched to a gene: 7. Germline V gives CDR1 DFQATT, CDR2 SNEGSKA (reference sequence). The CDR3 sequence is 13 residues long. The CDR3 nucleotides are TGCAGTGCCGTGACAGGGCGTGCAGATACGCAGTATTTT. This sequence encodes CSAVTGRADTQYF.

This chain uses TRBV4-3 with TRBJ2-3; TRBD1 or TRBD2 may be the D gene (5 bases each). The CDR3 totals 17 residues. Germline-derived CDR1 and CDR2 are LGHNA and YSLEER. Trimming cost V 0 bases and J 0 bases, with 13 bases left between them. CDR3 bases: TGCGCCAGCAGCCAAGAGGGAGCTTGGGGGAGCACAGATACGCAGTATTTT. Translated, it gives CASSQEGAWGSTDTQYF.

This clonotype was seen only a few times. J is TRBJ2-3 and V is TRBV7-2; the D is unclear. The CDR3 is 14 amino acids. The V end was cut by 5 bases, the J end by 0 bases, with 9 bases between. Germline-derived CDR1 and CDR2 are SGHTA and FQGNSA. The CDR3 here is CASSRHPSTDTQYF. The DNA for the CDR3 is TGTGCCAGCAGCCGACACCCTAGCACAGATACGCAGTATTTT.

This clonotype has a count of ten or more. The chain combines TRBV10-3 with TRBJ2-5; no clear D gene. This CDR3 has 13 amino acids. Trimming shortened V by 11 bases and J by 2 bases, and 15 bases separated the two germline ends. Germline values: CDR1 ENHRY, CDR2 SYGVKD. CDR3 in DNA: TGTGCCGCCAGGAGAGGCCTTCAAGAGACCCAGTACTTC. Amino acid sequence: CAARRGLQETQYF.

This clonotype has more than one count but fewer than ten. The V call is TRBV6-5, the J call TRBJ1-1; a weak D match, TRBD1 (5 bases). The CDR3 covers 14 residues. Germline CDR1 is MNHEY and CDR2 is SVGAGI. V shed 2 bases and J shed 1 base, with 8 bases lying between them. For the CDR3, the DNA is TGTGCCAGCAGTTACCAGGGAGGGAACACTGAAGCTTTCTTT. Protein: CASSYQGGNTEAFF.

The chain combines TRBV6-5 with TRBJ2-1; 10 bases are shared with TRBD1. This CDR3 has 14 residues. Germline V gene sequence: CDR1 MNHEY, CDR2 SVGAGI. With V trimmed by 4 bases and J by 9 bases, 6 bases remained unmatched. CDR3 amino acids: CASSSGTGDSEQFF. In DNA form, the CDR3 reads TGTGCCAGCAGTTCCGGGACAGGGGATAGTGAGCAGTTCTTC.

The chain uses TRBV6-1 and TRBJ2-2; 9 nucleotides line up with TRBD1. V shed 6 bases and J 2 bases; nucleotides not matched to a gene: 7. The V gene's germline CDR1 is MNHNS and CDR2 SASEGT. CDR3 size: 16 residues. In nucleotides, the CDR3 is TGTGCCAGCAGACGAGGACAGGGGATTAACACCGGGGAGCTGTTTTTT. It codes for CASRRGQGINTGELFF.

The V gene is TRBV5-6, the J gene TRBJ2-3, with no clear D. CDR1 SGHDT and CDR2 YYEEEE come from the germline V gene. The CDR3 covers 14 residues. V lost 1 base, J lost 2 bases, and 8 bases lay in between. The CDR3 nucleotides read TGTGCCAGCAGCTTGTACGGTCCCACAGATACGCAGTATTTT. This translates into CASSLYGPTDTQYF.

In this sample, this clonotype turned up many times. The chain links TRBV6-2 or TRBV6-3 to TRBJ2-7; tentative D call: TRBD2 (5 bases). V gave up 8 bases and J gave up 7 bases, with 21 bases separating them. This CDR3 has 14 residues. The germline CDR1 and CDR2 sequences are MNHEY and SVGEGT. The CDR3 sequence: CASLEDGARAEQYF. The DNA for the CDR3 is TGTGCCAGCCTGGAGGACGGAGCTAGGGCAGAGCAGTACTTC.

In this sample, this clonotype turned up a few times. The chain is built from TRBV12-3 or TRBV12-4 and TRBJ2-3; 9 bases are a match to TRBD2. There are 16 residues in the CDR3. The trim removed 3 bases at V and 4 bases at J, leaving 8 bases unmatched. CDR3 nucleotides: TGTGCCAGCAGTTTTACGTGGCGGGAGGGCCCAGATACGCAGTATTTT. Translated: CASSFTWREGPDTQYF.

For this clonotype: A much larger clone lies one base from this, so it may be a read error. This rearrangement joins TRBV29-1 to TRBJ2-3, with D perhaps assigned TRBD1 or TRBD2 (5 bases each). This CDR3 has 12 residues. Germline CDR1 SQVTM, CDR2 ANQGSEA. CDR3 loop: CSGGGNTHTQYF. The CDR3 region has the DNA TGCAGCGGTGGGGGAAACACACATACGCAGTATTTT.

This clonotype occurred a few times. The chain has TRBV12-3 or TRBV12-4 and TRBJ2-2; 9 bases are shared with TRBD1. Trimming cost V 7 bases and J 3 bases; bases outside gene matches: 3. The length of the CDR3 is 14 residues. The CDR3 sequence: CASKTGGDTGELFF. Written as DNA, the CDR3 is TGTGCCAGCAAGACAGGGGGAGACACCGGGGAGCTGTTTTTT.

The chain links TRBV28 to TRBJ2-5; 8 bases agree with TRBD1. Trimming cost V 3 bases and J 1 base; bases outside gene matches: 4. CDR3 size: 15 residues. The germline V gene encodes CDR1 MDHEN and CDR2 SYDVKM. In DNA form, the CDR3 reads TGTGCCAGCAGTTTCACAGGGGGGCTCCAAGAGACCCAGTACTTC. Its translation: CASSFTGGLQETQYF.

The V call is TRBV30, the J call TRBJ2-2, with a tentative D call TRBD2 (6 bases). This CDR3 spans 14 amino acids. V lost 4 bases and J 0 bases, leaving 9 bases between the germline ends. Germline V gives CDR1 GTSNPN, CDR2 SVGIG (reference sequence). The CDR3 here is CAWTRLANTGELFF. The CDR3 DNA is TGTGCCTGGACCAGACTAGCGAACACCGGGGAGCTGTTTTTT.